This TCR beta chain was sequenced during a study of T cell responses to AZD1222 COVID-19 vaccine. Study-wide context: Combined were second doses at about 4 or about 12 weeks.

General study findings and limits: Targeting of unmutated variant regions was reportedly seen in nearly half of spike-specific TCRs. Most donors were white British, females outnumbered males, and clonal diversity was possibly underestimated.

Germline CDR1 SGDLS, CDR2 YYNGEE. This CDR3 contains 16 residues. The ends lost 4 bases at V and 1 base at J; junction bases unmatched: 7. Only in-frame clones appear in the TCRdb table, and some are missing; sequencing was by immunoSEQ multiplex PCR. The sample yields some 120,000 clones, 75% to 95% seen once. Regarding this clone: Antigen unknown.

The chain has TRBV9 and TRBJ2-2; 7 bases line up with TRBD2. The sequencing used peripheral blood, collected on day 0 of AZD1222 vaccination. The receptor was derived from an adult in good health. The CDR3 nucleotides are TGTGCCAGCAGCCCCGGGCTAGCGGTGAACACCGGGGAGCTGTTTTTT. This translates into CASSPGLAVNTGELFF.